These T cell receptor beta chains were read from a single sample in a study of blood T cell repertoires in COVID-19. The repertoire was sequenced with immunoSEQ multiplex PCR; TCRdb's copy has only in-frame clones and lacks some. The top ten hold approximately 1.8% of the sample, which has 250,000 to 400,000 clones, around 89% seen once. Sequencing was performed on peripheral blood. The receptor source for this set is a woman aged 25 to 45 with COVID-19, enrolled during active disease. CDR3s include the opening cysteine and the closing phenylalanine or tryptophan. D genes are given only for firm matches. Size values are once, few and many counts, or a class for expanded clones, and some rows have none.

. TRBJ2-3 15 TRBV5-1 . TGCGCCAGCAGCTTGATTTGGGGGGGCGCAGATACGCAGTATTTT CASSLIWGGADTQYF
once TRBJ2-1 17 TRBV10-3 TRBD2 TGTGCCATCAGTGAGTCGAGCTTGGGCGGGGGGAACAATGAGCAGTTCTTC CAISESSLGGGNNEQFF
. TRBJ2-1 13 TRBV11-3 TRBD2 TGTGCCAGCAGCCTGGGACTAGCCAATGAGCAGTTCTTC CASSLGLANEQFF
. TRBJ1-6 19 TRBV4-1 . TGCGCCAGCAGCCTCATGGGGCGGCAATCGGACAGCCCTAATTCACCCCTCCACTTT CASSLMGRQSDSPNSPLHF
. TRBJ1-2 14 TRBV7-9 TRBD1 TGTGCCAGCAGTTCCGGGACAGCAAGATATGGCTACACCTTC CASSSGTARYGYTF
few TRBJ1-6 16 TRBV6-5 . TGTGCCAGCAGTTACCAAGCAGGGATCTATAATTCACCCCTCCACTTT CASSYQAGIYNSPLHF
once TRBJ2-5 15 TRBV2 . TGTGCCAGCAGTGGGGGTTTTGGGGGGAAGGAGACCCAGTACTTC CASSGGFGGKETQYF
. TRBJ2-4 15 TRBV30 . TGTGCCTGGAGTGTACCAGGGGTAGCCAAAAACATTCAGTACTTC CAWSVPGVAKNIQYF
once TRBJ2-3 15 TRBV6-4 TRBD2 TGTGCCAGCAGTGACACACGCGGGGGGTTGGATACGCAGTATTTT CASSDTRGGLDTQYF
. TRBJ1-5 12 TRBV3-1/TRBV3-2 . TGTGCCAGCAGCCATGAGGGCTTGCCCCAGCATTTT CASSHEGLPQHF
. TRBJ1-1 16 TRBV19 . TGTGCCAGTAGTACCTTAGTCAGGTTTCCGAACACTGAAGCTTTCTTT CASSTLVRFPNTEAFF
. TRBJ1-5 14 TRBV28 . TGTGCCAGCTCTCGAGGGAGGTACAATCAGCCCCAGCATTTT CASSRGRYNQPQHF
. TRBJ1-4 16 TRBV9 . TGTGCCAGCAGCGCCGGGACAAATTTTGAGAATGAAAAACTGTTTTTT CASSAGTNFENEKLFF
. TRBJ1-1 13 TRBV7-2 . TGTGCCAGCAGCTTTTCGGGGTCCACTGAAGCTTTCTTT CASSFSGSTEAFF
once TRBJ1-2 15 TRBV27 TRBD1 TGTGCCAGCTCAATGAAGAGCAGGGGGCTTGCGGGCTACACCTTC CASSMKSRGLAGYTF
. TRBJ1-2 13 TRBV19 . TGTGCCAGTAGTATAGGAGAGAGGAGCGGCTACACCTTC CASSIGERSGYTF
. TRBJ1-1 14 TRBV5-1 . TGCGCCAGCAGCTTGGCACCTATGAACACTGAAGCTTTCTTT CASSLAPMNTEAFF
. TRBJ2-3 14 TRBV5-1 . TGCGCCAGCAGCCCTCGCGGAGGCACAGATACGCAGTATTTT CASSPRGGTDTQYF
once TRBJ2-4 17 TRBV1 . TGCACCAGCAGCCAACCCGGTGGGGCGGTAACCAAAAACATTCAGTACTTC CTSSQPGGAVTKNIQYF
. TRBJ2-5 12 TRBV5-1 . TGCGCCAGCAGCCCCGGCAGGGAGACCCAGTACTTC CASSPGRETQYF
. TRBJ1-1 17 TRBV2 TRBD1 TGTGCCAGCAGTGGGTGGACAGGGGGCGCCATGAACACTGAAGCTTTCTTT CASSGWTGGAMNTEAFF
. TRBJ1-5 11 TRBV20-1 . TGCAGTGCTAGCGGGGGGCAGCCCCAGCATTTT CSASGGQPQHF
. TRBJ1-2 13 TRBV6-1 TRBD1 TGTGCCAGCAGTGAAGATCCGGACAGGTTTGAGACCTTC CASSEDPDRFETF
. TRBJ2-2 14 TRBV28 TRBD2 TGTGCCAGCGGCGGGGGGGCGAACACCGGGGAGCTGTTTTTT CASGGGANTGELFF
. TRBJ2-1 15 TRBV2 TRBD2 TGTGCCAGCAGGAGTAGCGGGTCCGCCTACAATGAGCAGTTCTTC CASRSSGSAYNEQFF
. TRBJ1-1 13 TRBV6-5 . TGTGCCACGAGGATGTTTAGGAACACTGAAGCTTTCTTT CATRMFRNTEAFF
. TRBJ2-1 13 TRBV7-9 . TGTGCCAGCAGCCCCACAGTTCCCATTGAGCAGTTCTTC CASSPTVPIEQFF